This T cell receptor (beta chain) originates from a study of T cell responses to AZD1222 COVID-19 vaccine. The study, taken as a whole, reports: No repertoire was sampled before or during the peak T cell response, only after it. Following two doses of AZD1222, Spike-specific TCR breadth and depth rose.

V lost 3 bases and J lost 0, with 6 bases in between. Germline values: CDR1 GTSNPN, CDR2 SVGIG (reference sequence). CDR3 size: 12 residues. Comments on this clone: Its target is not known.

Libraries were prepared by immunoSEQ multiplex PCR; TCRdb keeps only in-frame clonotypes and omits some of them. The sample holds tens of thousands of clones, around 85% seen once. This sequence joins TRBV30 and TRBJ2-7, with D unclear. The sequencing used peripheral blood, collected on day 0 of MenACWY control vaccination. The origin of this receptor is an adult in good health. The CDR3: CAWRAGSYEQYF. The CDR3 nucleotides are TGTGCCTGGAGGGCCGGCTCCTACGAGCAGTACTTC.